This TCR beta chain is from a study of T cell changes during pregnancy in multiple sclerosis (dated by TCRdb to the late 2010s). Notes on the research overall: In women with multiple sclerosis, the researchers looked at how the T cell repertoire shifted as pregnancy progressed.

CDR1 and CDR2 are read off the germline V gene as SGHTA and FQGNSA. The CDR3, cysteine through phenylalanine, is 14 amino acids long. Of all the DNA, just the CDR3 is kept, 42 bases in frame from base 1. From V the trimming removes 5 bases and from J it removes 7 bases, while the gene matches leave 10 bases of the junction unaccounted for. As regards this clone: Its antigen target is currently unknown. Base qualities are not recorded, but no much larger clone differs from it by a single base.

Library preparation used the immunoSEQ multiplex PCR assay. TCRdb took this table from immuneACCESS and kept in-frame rearrangements with V and J called. Such tables lack part of the clones; where checked against another copy, unresolved V genes explain under half of the gap, and the rest is unexplained. This sample comprises about 40,000 clones, about 91% of them detected only once. The ten largest make up 7.8% of the sample. Material: CD8+ T cells from peripheral blood mononuclear cells, obtained before pregnancy. This TCR came from a female donor with multiple sclerosis, enrolled in a pregnancy study. The chain links TRBV7-2 with TRBJ1-1; 7 bases in between match TRBD1. The DNA reads as follows: TGTGCCAGCAGCGCCGCCCAGGGGGAAGTTGAAGCTTTCTTT. This sequence encodes CASSAAQGEVEAFF.